The text below deals with one T cell receptor beta chain. Its antigen is currently unknown. The sample comes from a study of OX40 agonist ivuxolimab in advanced cancers. Study-level information: All patients had ivuxolimab intravenously every 2 weeks at 0.01 to 10 mg/kg.

Here immunoSEQ multiplex PCR was the method, and the copy in TCRdb shows in-frame clones only, minus some. The sample has about 82,000 clones; around 89% are singletons. Broader study findings: Average numbers of expanded clones were greater in CD8+ T cells than in CD4+.

Trimming at V came to 4 bases and at J to 3 bases, leaving 11 bases not matched to a gene. The CDR3 has 16 residues. CDR1 and CDR2 from the germline V gene are MDHEN and SYDVKM. The rearrangement joins TRBV28 to TRBJ2-7; TRBD1 matches 8 bases. Material: CD4+ or CD8+ T cells sorted from blood, obtained in a trial of the OX40 agonist ivuxolimab. This receptor was taken from an adult with an advanced solid tumor such as melanoma, head and neck, liver or kidney cancer. The CDR3 bases are TGTGCCAGCAGTTACTACCGGGACAGGCCCTACTACGAGCAGTACTTC. The encoded protein is CASSYYRDRPYYEQYF.